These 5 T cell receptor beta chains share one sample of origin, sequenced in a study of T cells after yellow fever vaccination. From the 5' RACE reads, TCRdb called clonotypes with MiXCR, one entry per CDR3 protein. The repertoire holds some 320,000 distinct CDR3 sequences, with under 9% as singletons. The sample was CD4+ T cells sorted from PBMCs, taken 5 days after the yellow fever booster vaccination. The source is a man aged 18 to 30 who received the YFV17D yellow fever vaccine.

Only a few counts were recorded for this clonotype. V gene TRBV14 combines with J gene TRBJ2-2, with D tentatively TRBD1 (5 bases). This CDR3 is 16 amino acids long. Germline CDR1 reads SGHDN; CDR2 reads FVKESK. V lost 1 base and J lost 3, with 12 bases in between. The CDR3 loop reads CASSQVGRADTGELFF. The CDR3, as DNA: TGTGCCAGCAGCCAAGTCGGCAGGGCGGACACCGGGGAGCTGTTTTTT.

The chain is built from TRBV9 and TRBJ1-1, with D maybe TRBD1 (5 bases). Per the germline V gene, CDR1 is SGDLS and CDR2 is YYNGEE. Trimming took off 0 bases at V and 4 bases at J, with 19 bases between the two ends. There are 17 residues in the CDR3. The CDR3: CASSVATAASGGTEAFF. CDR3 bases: TGTGCCAGCAGCGTAGCTACTGCCGCTTCTGGGGGCACTGAAGCTTTCTTT.

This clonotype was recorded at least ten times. CDR3 coding DNA: TGTGCCAGCTCGATCCGGCCTGGGACAGGGGGGGGAGATACGCAGTATTTT. The encoded protein is CASSIRPGTGGGDTQYF. The chain couples TRBV7-2 to TRBJ2-3, with 11 positions matching TRBD1. The trim removed 8 bases at V and 5 bases at J, leaving 15 bases unmatched. The CDR3 length is 17 residues. From germline, CDR1 is SGHTA and CDR2 FQGNSA.

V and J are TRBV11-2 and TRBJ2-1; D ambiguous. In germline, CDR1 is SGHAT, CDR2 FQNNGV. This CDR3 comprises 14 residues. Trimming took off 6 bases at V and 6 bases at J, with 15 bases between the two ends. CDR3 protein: CASREPLGINEQFF. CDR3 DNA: TGTGCCAGCAGGGAGCCGCTGGGCATCAATGAGCAGTTCTTC.

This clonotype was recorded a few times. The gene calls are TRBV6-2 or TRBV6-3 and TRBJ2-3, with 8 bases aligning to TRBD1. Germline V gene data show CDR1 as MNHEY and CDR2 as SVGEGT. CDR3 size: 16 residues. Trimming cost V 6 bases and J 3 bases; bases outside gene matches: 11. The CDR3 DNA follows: TGTGCCAGCAGGAAAATTTTCAGGGGGCGGACAGATACGCAGTATTTT. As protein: CASRKIFRGRTDTQYF.